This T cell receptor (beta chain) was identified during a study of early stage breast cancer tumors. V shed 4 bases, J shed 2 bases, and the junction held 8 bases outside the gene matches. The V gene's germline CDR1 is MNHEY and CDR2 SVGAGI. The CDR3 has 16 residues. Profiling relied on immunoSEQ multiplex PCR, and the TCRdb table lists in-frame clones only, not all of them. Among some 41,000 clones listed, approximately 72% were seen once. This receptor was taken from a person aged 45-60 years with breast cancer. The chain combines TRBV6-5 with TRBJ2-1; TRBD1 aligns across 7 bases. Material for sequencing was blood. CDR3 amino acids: CASSLAGTATYNEQFF. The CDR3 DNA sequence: TGTGCCAGCAGTTTAGCCGGGACAGCGACCTACAATGAGCAGTTCTTC.